This TCR beta chain comes out of a study of cytomegalovirus exposure and HLA in healthy donors. Study results and caveats: Presence/absence analyses treated sequencing depth as roughly uniform across donors. Overall, about 160 TCR beta chains were annotated as cytomegalovirus-associated.

Of note for this clone: Its specificity is not known.

Per the germline V gene, CDR1 is SGHTA and CDR2 is FQGNSA. V was pared by 4 bases and J by 5 bases, with 15 bases between. The CDR3 runs to 15 residues. 13 Jbeta primers and 60 Vbeta primers were used for the PCR. TCRdb's table, derived via immunoSEQ multiplex PCR, lists solely in-frame clones and lacks some. This repertoire shows about 100,000 clones, roughly 78% found once; its top ten account for more than 0.6%. This chain connects TRBV7-2 to TRBJ1-5; weak D call: TRBD1 (5 bases). The receptor's source is a woman aged 60-75 years in good health and CMV-seronegative. The specimen sequenced was PBMCs. The CDR3 DNA reads as TGTGCCAGCAGCTCCCTGGGTCGGGGGGATCAGCCCCAGCATTTT. Protein sequence: CASSSLGRGDQPQHF.